This T cell receptor beta chain was profiled in a study of immune characteristics of hereditary and idiopathic chronic pancreatitis. For the wider study: Local immune cells and TCRbeta repertoires in the pancreas were profiled in this study for hereditary and idiopathic chronic pancreatitis, with control organ donor pancreases used for comparison. TCRbeta sequencing was performed on a few control pancreases, under ten hereditary chronic pancreatitis pancreases and about 6 idiopathic chronic pancreatitis pancreases. The gDNA-based approach was selected because minimal in vitro experimental manipulation of pancreas-infiltrating T cells was involved.

Here is what the overall study found, with its caveats: Among 13 chronic pancreatitis patients, the number of productive TCR rearrangements showed a positive correlation with disease severity scores. Compared with controls, both chronic pancreatitis groups had significantly higher TCRbeta repertoire diversity and lower clonality. Patient tissue was available only at the time of TPIAT, so disease duration differences may have influenced immune findings. Chronic pancreatitis caused by alcohol use was excluded from the study. Differences in Vbeta-Jbeta gene family usage, including TRBV10, TRBV19, TRBV23 and TRBV5, were found between hereditary and idiopathic chronic pancreatitis.

V lost 4 bases and J lost 0 bases; the stretch between them is 11 bases long. Reading from cysteine to phenylalanine, the CDR3 counts 15 amino acids. Only the CDR3 part of the read is kept: 45 bases, read in frame from the first base. Taken from the germline V gene (reference sequence), the CDR1 and CDR2 loops are SGHNT and YYREEE. Libraries were constructed by the immunoSEQ multiplex PCR assay. The TCRbeta CDR3 region and neighboring sequences were amplified from pancreatic genomic DNA and then sequenced. Per the source publication's procedure: Repertoire diversity was assessed as a mean normalized Shannon-Wiener index, and productive clonality and productive rearrangement counts were also measured. Control and chronic pancreatitis repertoire metrics were compared with the nonparametric Mann-Whitney U test. A shared clonotype was defined as a CDR3beta sequence with the same amino acid composition and length across subjects. The table comes from immuneACCESS by way of TCRdb, which keeps in-frame sequences with V and J called. Part of the clones is missing from these tables; in studies checked, under half for an unresolved V gene and the rest for unknown reasons. The V and J calls and clone size are taken from that table; D and trimming were inferred from the DNA. The sample data list over 12,000 clones, and less than 85% of these were observed just once. Of the sample, 13% to 15% falls within the top ten clones.

Pancreas tissue with chronic pancreatitis was obtained from patients having total pancreatectomy with islet autotransplantation (TPIAT). The chronic pancreatitis patients who were included had no known history of diabetes. Genomic DNA was extracted directly from bulk pancreas tissue, without T cell sorting, for TCRbeta sequencing. Pancreas tissues were collected consecutively from patients and organ donors at two US centers. This clone was recorded only once. The specificity of this receptor is unknown. No per-base quality is available; no much larger clone lies one base away. The rearranged segments are TRBV5-4 and TRBJ2-1, and perhaps TRBD2 as D gene, on 6 matching bases. The TCR comes from a human donor with chronic pancreatitis. Sequencing input: pancreas tissue with hereditary chronic pancreatitis. This receptor has the CDR3 CASSLPSASYNEQFF. The DNA sequence reads TGTGCCAGCAGCCTGCCTAGCGCCTCCTACAATGAGCAGTTCTTC.